The 11 T cell receptor beta chains below all came from one sample that was sequenced in a study of cytomegalovirus exposure and HLA in healthy donors. Primers included in the PCR were 60 Vbeta and 13 Jbeta primers. Produced via immunoSEQ multiplex PCR; TCRdb's table is partial and in-frame only. The sample totals around 75,000 clones. Sequencing input: PBMCs. The receptors were gathered from a man aged 45-60 years in good health and CMV-seropositive.

The rearrangement uses TRBV2 and TRBJ2-5, with unresolved D. V shed 2 bases and J shed 2 bases, with 12 bases lying between them. The CDR3 runs 15 residues. Per the germline V gene, CDR1 is SNHLY and CDR2 is FYNNEI. CDR3 sequence reads: CASSEIHTAQETQYF. The CDR3 DNA sequence: TGTGCCAGCAGTGAAATTCATACAGCTCAAGAGACCCAGTACTTC. Drawing the rest from reference TRBV2 and TRBJ2-5, the complete variable domain is EPEVTQTPSHQVTQMGQEVILRCVPISNHLYFYWYRQILGQKVEFLVSFYNNEISEKSEIFDDQFSVERPDGSNFTLKIRSTKLEDSAMYFCASSEIHTAQETQYFGPGTRLLVL.

The chain links TRBV7-9 to TRBJ1-1; weak D call: TRBD1 (6 bases). V lost 11 bases to trimming and J lost 6 bases, with 10 bases between them. Germline V gene data show CDR1 as SEHNR and CDR2 as FQNEAQ (reference sequence). CDR3 length equals 10 residues. In DNA, the CDR3 is TGTGCCGGGGGCTTATCTGAAGCTTTCTTT. Encoded protein: CAGGLSEAFF.

The V call is TRBV13, the J call TRBJ1-1; TRBD1 agrees at 9 bases. This CDR3 is built from 14 residues. Germline CDR1 is PRHDT and CDR2 is FYEKMQ (reference sequence). V shed 3 bases, J shed 5 bases, and the junction held 4 bases outside the gene matches. In DNA form, the CDR3 reads TGTGCCAGCAGCTTGGGGACAGGGTGGACTGAAGCTTTCTTT. Protein sequence: CASSLGTGWTEAFF.

The V call is TRBV25-1, the J call TRBJ2-7; 14 bases fit TRBD2. The germline V gene encodes CDR1 MGHDK and CDR2 SYGVNS. This CDR3 contains 15 residues. Trimming removed 4 bases from V and 3 bases from J; junction bases left unmatched: 2. The CDR3 nucleotides read TGTGCCAGCAGTGGAGGACTAGCGGGAGGCTACGAGCAGTACTTC. Its translation: CASSGGLAGGYEQYF.

The chain carries TRBV2 and TRBJ1-1; a possible D gene is TRBD1 (5 bases). V was pared by 7 bases and J by 4 bases, with 16 bases between. The CDR3 loop spans 14 amino acids. Germline assignment: CDR1 SNHLY and CDR2 FYNNEI. CDR3: CASTSMGQGTEAFF. CDR3 bases: TGTGCCAGCACCTCAATGGGGCAGGGCACTGAAGCTTTCTTT.

V is TRBV2 and J is TRBJ2-1; 8 bases agree with TRBD2. Germline trimming cut 4 bases from V and 10 bases from J; bases unmatched to any gene: 9. CDR3 length equals 14 residues. The germline CDR1 and CDR2 sequences are SNHLY and FYNNEI. The CDR3 DNA follows: TGTGCCAGCAGTGGGCGGGAGGCCCACCGGGAGCAGTTCTTC. As protein: CASSGREAHREQFF.

The chain carries TRBV10-3 and TRBJ2-1, with TRBD1 matching 9 bases. V lost 7 bases to trimming and J lost 6 bases; unmatched junction nucleotides: 7. The germline V gene encodes CDR1 ENHRY and CDR2 SYGVKD. This CDR3 comprises 14 residues. This chain's CDR3 is CAINTDRGANEQFF. The CDR3 DNA sequence: TGTGCCATCAATACAGACAGGGGGGCCAATGAGCAGTTCTTC.

To note about this clone: Distinct nucleotide sequences in the sample also encode this CDR3. The DNA of the CDR3 is TGTGCCAGTAGTTCCCGGACAGAACACCAAGAGACCCAGTACTTC. Its translation is CASSSRTEHQETQYF. The V and J genes are TRBV19 and TRBJ2-5, with a weak D call TRBD1 (6 bases). The germline V and J ends were trimmed by 5 bases and 0 bases, with 13 bases remaining between them. This CDR3 has 15 amino acids. Germline CDR1 reads LNHDA; CDR2 reads SQIVND (reference sequence).

The chain links TRBV5-6 to TRBJ1-2; D not certain. Trimming stripped 4 bases from V and 2 bases from J, with 15 bases between. Germline lookup yields CDR1 SGHDT and CDR2 YYEEEE. CDR3 length: 15 amino acids. The DNA for the CDR3 is TGTGCCAGCAGCCCCAGTGAAGGCGGAAACTATGGCTACACCTTC. Translation: CASSPSEGGNYGYTF.

This chain uses TRBV27 with TRBJ2-2; a possible D gene is TRBD1 (6 bases). The CDR3 sequence is 14 residues long. The V gene's germline CDR1 is MNHEY and CDR2 SMNVEV (reference sequence). Trimming left V 7 bases short and J 1 base short, with 10 bases between. Here the CDR3 reads CASNPDRNTGELFF. The CDR3, as DNA: TGTGCCAGCAATCCGGACAGGAACACCGGGGAGCTGTTTTTT.

Comments on this clone: Other DNA sequences of this sample code for an identical CDR3. The chain uses TRBV4-1 and TRBJ1-2; 9 nucleotides agree with TRBD1. The germline V gene has CDR1 MGHRA and CDR2 YSYEKL. This CDR3 is 13 amino acids long. V dropped 0 bases and J dropped 7; count of bases not matched to a gene: 0. The CDR3 coding sequence is TGCGCCAGCAGCCAAGAGGACAGGGGTGGCTACACCTTC. Protein product: CASSQEDRGGYTF.